These T cell receptor beta chains were read from a single sample in a study of shared clonotypes between healthy human individuals. Sequencing was performed with immunoSEQ multiplex PCR; in TCRdb, only in-frame clones are kept and a portion is missing. The sample holds roughly 1.5 million clones, 98% seen once. Sequencing was done on a sample of naive CD4+ T cells sorted from blood. The source of these receptors is a man younger than 45 in good health. Each CDR3 is given with its conserved first and last residue. A D gene is named only where the DNA matches it firmly. Not every row has a clone size; where given, it reads once, few, many or a size class.

J gene,D gene,clone size,V gene,CDR3 DNA,CDR3 protein
TRBJ2-7,NA,NA,TRBV5-1,TGCGCCAGCAGCCTCGGGGCGGGACGCTACGAGCAGTACTTC,CASSLGAGRYEQYF
TRBJ1-2,TRBD1,many,TRBV29-1,TGCAGCGTTGAATCAACAGGGGGTAACTATGGCTACACCTTC,CSVESTGGNYGYTF
TRBJ1-1,TRBD1,NA,TRBV15,TGTGCCACCAGCAGAGGGGGACAGAACAATGAAGCTTTCTTT,CATSRGGQNNEAFF
TRBJ2-1,TRBD1,NA,TRBV4-1,TGCGCCAGCGAGGATCCGACCCGGGACAGGGAACGGGAGCAGTTCTTC,CASEDPTRDREREQFF
TRBJ2-7,TRBD2,NA,TRBV5-4,TGTGCCAGCAGCTTGGGTAGCGGGCCACTTTACGAGCAGTACTTC,CASSLGSGPLYEQYF
TRBJ2-7,TRBD2,NA,TRBV5-4,TGTGCCAGCAGCCCCTACCCCTCGGCGGGAGGGCTCGAGCAGTACTTC,CASSPYPSAGGLEQYF
TRBJ2-7,TRBD2,NA,TRBV30,TGTGCCTGGGCTCGACGGGGGGGCGAGCAGTACTTC,CAWARRGGEQYF
TRBJ2-5,TRBD2,NA,TRBV18,TGTGCCAGCTCAGCAAAGACTAGCGGGAGTGGAAATGGTGTTACCCAGTACTTC,CASSAKTSGSGNGVTQYF
TRBJ2-7,TRBD2,NA,TRBV5-5,TGTGCCAGCAGCTTAGGACTAGCGGGAATCTACGAGCAGTACTTC,CASSLGLAGIYEQYF
TRBJ2-7,NA,NA,TRBV29-1,TGCAGCGTTGATCGAGGCCACGAGCAGTACTTC,CSVDRGHEQYF
TRBJ1-1,NA,NA,TRBV14,TGTGCCAGCAGCCTTCGTACCCCTCGTGTGAACACTGAAGCTTTCTTT,CASSLRTPRVNTEAFF
TRBJ1-1,NA,NA,TRBV5-6,TGTGCCAGCAGCTTGTGGCGCAGAAGCACTGAAGCTTTCTTT,CASSLWRRSTEAFF
TRBJ2-7,TRBD1,once,TRBV7-9,TGTGCCAGCAGCTTAAGTCGGGACAGCTCCTACGAGCAGTACTTC,CASSLSRDSSYEQYF
TRBJ2-7,NA,NA,TRBV11-2,TGTGCCAGCAGCTTAGGGTGGGAAGGTTACGAGCAGTACTTC,CASSLGWEGYEQYF
TRBJ1-2,TRBD1,NA,TRBV28,TGTGCCAGCAGTTCAGGACAGGGAGATCTAAACTATGGCTACACCTTC,CASSSGQGDLNYGYTF
TRBJ1-4,NA,once,TRBV19,TGTGCCAGTAAAGGGCAAAATGAAAAACTGTTTTTT,CASKGQNEKLFF
TRBJ1-5,NA,NA,TRBV7-2,TGTGCCAGCAGCTTAGTCCTGGCAGGGAATCAGCCCCAGCATTTT,CASSLVLAGNQPQHF
TRBJ2-3,TRBD2,NA,TRBV9,TGTGCCAGCAGCGTGTGGTTTAGCGGGAGGGGCACAGATACGCAGTATTTT,CASSVWFSGRGTDTQYF
TRBJ2-7,NA,NA,TRBV4-1,TGCGCCAGCAGCCAAGATCCCGGGACCACCCTCTCCTACGAGCAGTACTTC,CASSQDPGTTLSYEQYF
TRBJ2-3,TRBD2,NA,TRBV7-2,TGTGCCAGCAGCTTTCGACTAGCGGGAGAATGGGGCGGCGATACGCAGTATTTT,CASSFRLAGEWGGDTQYF
TRBJ2-7,TRBD1,few,TRBV19,TGTGCCAGTAGTATCCGGGACAGGGGCTCCTACGAGCAGTACTTC,CASSIRDRGSYEQYF
TRBJ2-1,NA,once,TRBV5-1,TGCGCCAGCAGCGGGGGCGGCGCTGGCAGTTACAATGAGCAGTTCTTC,CASSGGGAGSYNEQFF
TRBJ2-4,TRBD1,NA,TRBV19,TGTGCCAGTAGTATAGGGGGGACAGGGAAGATTCAGTACTTC,CASSIGGTGKIQYF
TRBJ2-7,TRBD2,NA,TRBV5-1,TGCGCCAGCAGCTTGGGACTAGCGGCAGAGTATACCTACGAGCAGTACTTC,CASSLGLAAEYTYEQYF
TRBJ1-1,NA,NA,TRBV5-4,TGTGCCAGCAGCTTGGTGCCGAACACTGAAGCTTTCTTT,CASSLVPNTEAFF
TRBJ1-2,TRBD1,NA,TRBV2,TGTGCCAGCACTCCAGGTTGGACAGGGTTGTCGAGGGGCTACACCTTC,CASTPGWTGLSRGYTF
TRBJ2-5,NA,NA,TRBV15,TGTGCCACCAGCAGAGATCTCGAGCCAACTGAGACCCAGTACTTC,CATSRDLEPTETQYF
TRBJ1-1,NA,NA,TRBV7-9,TGTGCCAGCAGCTTAAAAAATCTTGAAGCTTTCTTT,CASSLKNLEAFF
TRBJ2-7,TRBD1,NA,TRBV18,TGTGCCAGCTCCCGGACAGGAACTTACGAGCAGTACTTC,CASSRTGTYEQYF
TRBJ2-7,TRBD1,NA,TRBV18,TGTGCCAGCTCACCACGACAGGGGACCTACGAGCAGTACTTC,CASSPRQGTYEQYF
TRBJ2-7,TRBD2,NA,TRBV28,TGTGCCAGCAGTTTTCTAGCGGGAGGGCCATCCGAGCAGTACTTC,CASSFLAGGPSEQYF
TRBJ1-2,NA,NA,TRBV28,TGTGCCAGCCGGGGGCGGGGCTACACCTTC,CASRGRGYTF
TRBJ1-2,NA,NA,TRBV25-1,TGTGCCAGCAGTCATCCGGGACAACTCTATGGCTACACCTTC,CASSHPGQLYGYTF
TRBJ2-3,TRBD2,NA,TRBV7-9,TGTGCCAGCAGCCCGGGACTAGCGGGCCAAGATACGCAGTATTTT,CASSPGLAGQDTQYF
TRBJ2-1,NA,once,TRBV28,TGTGCCAGCAGTTTATTTGCGAGTGAGCAGTTCTTC,CASSLFASEQFF
TRBJ2-7,TRBD2,NA,TRBV6-1,TGTGCCAGCAGTGAACGAACTAGCGGGCCTTATTACTCCTACGAGCAGTACTTC,CASSERTSGPYYSYEQYF
TRBJ2-1,TRBD2,NA,TRBV15,TGTGCCACCAGCAGGGTAGCGGGAGGGATTATACTTTACAATGAGCAGTTCTTC,CATSRVAGGIILYNEQFF
TRBJ1-1,NA,NA,TRBV19,TGTGCCAGTTGCTCTTTGCGCACTGAAGCTTTCTTT,CASCSLRTEAFF
TRBJ1-5,TRBD1,NA,TRBV19,TGTGCCAGTAGAGAGAGCCCGGGACAGGGGGCGTATGGCAATCAGCCCCAGCATTTT,CASRESPGQGAYGNQPQHF
TRBJ2-3,NA,NA,TRBV9,TGTGCCAGCAGCGCACGTAGCGGAGGGGCTAGCACAGATACGCAGTATTTT,CASSARSGGASTDTQYF
TRBJ2-7,TRBD2,NA,TRBV18,TGTGCCAGCTCACCCCTGGGTAGCGGGAGGCTCTCCTACGAGCAGTACTTC,CASSPLGSGRLSYEQYF
TRBJ1-5,TRBD1,NA,TRBV15,TGTGCCACCAGCAGAGATCGGACAGGGGGAAATCAGCCCCAGCATTTT,CATSRDRTGGNQPQHF
TRBJ2-7,NA,NA,TRBV7-2,TGTGCCAGCAGCACGACCAGTCAGTACGAGCAGTACTTC,CASSTTSQYEQYF